What follows describes a single T cell receptor beta chain. These data come from a study of early T cells in non-severe SARS-CoV-2 infection. TCRdb independently ran MiXCR on the 5' RACE reads; one entry per CDR3 protein. The table shows roughly 120,000 distinct CDR3 sequences, with over 9.5% occurring only once. The input for sequencing was whole blood, taken at baseline. This clonotype originated in an adult who was a healthcare worker with PCR-confirmed SARS-CoV-2 infection or an uninfected control (not recorded which).

The CDR3 DNA sequence: TGTGCCAGCAGTGACCCGACAGGGAAGGCCAAAAACATTCAGTACTTC. It is translated as CASSDPTGKAKNIQYF. The rearrangement uses TRBV6-4 and TRBJ2-4, with 7 bases lining up with TRBD1. This CDR3 contains 16 residues. Trimming cost V 2 bases and J 1 base; bases outside gene matches: 5. Per germline, CDR1 MRHNA and CDR2 SNTAGT.